This is a list of T cell receptor beta chains from one sample in a study of spatial heterogeneity in lung cancer. TCRdb independently ran MiXCR on the 5' RACE reads; one entry per CDR3 protein. The sample contains over 5,000 distinct CDR3 sequences, approximately 13% of which appear only once. The specimen comprised normal lung tissue next to the tumor, sampled at surgery. The origin of the receptors is a female donor with early-stage non-small cell lung cancer. CDR3s include the opening cysteine and the closing phenylalanine or tryptophan. The order of the fields is V gene, CDR3 protein.

V gene: TRBV5-1
CDR3 protein: CASSLTTDLAGNTIYF

V gene: TRBV9
CDR3 protein: CASSVGGQGSETQYF

V gene: TRBV7-2
CDR3 protein: CASSIIGGSGSGNTGELFF

V gene: TRBV7-2
CDR3 protein: CASSLVDYTDTQYF

V gene: TRBV20-1
CDR3 protein: CSAKSRGSLGGSPLHF

V gene: TRBV3-1
CDR3 protein: CASAGAGNSPLHF

V gene: TRBV5-1
CDR3 protein: CASSTPGQVGDEQYF

V gene: TRBV7-7
CDR3 protein: CASSLDRQETQYF

V gene: TRBV12-3/TRBV12-4
CDR3 protein: CASSLLGSGSF

V gene: TRBV19
CDR3 protein: CASRTPGQRNQPQHF

V gene: TRBV12-3/TRBV12-4
CDR3 protein: CASSFDGYQPQHF

V gene: TRBV20-1
CDR3 protein: CSARDNQGGFQETQYF

V gene: TRBV7-2
CDR3 protein: CASSYSGIRTDTQYF

V gene: TRBV18
CDR3 protein: CASSHGQGSGYTF

V gene: TRBV20-1
CDR3 protein: CSARDLSGARTYEQYF

V gene: TRBV20-1
CDR3 protein: CSATTGESPLHF

V gene: TRBV19
CDR3 protein: CASRDAAYEQYF

V gene: TRBV7-6
CDR3 protein: CASSLLLPGANVLTF

V gene: TRBV6-5
CDR3 protein: CASNPGNRIRTGELFF

V gene: TRBV30
CDR3 protein: CAWSFTDNQPQHF

V gene: TRBV6-6
CDR3 protein: CASRLTGENTDTQYF

V gene: TRBV6-9
CDR3 protein: CASRSGIGSGQPQHF

V gene: TRBV5-4
CDR3 protein: CASSLVGGTSGNTIYF

V gene: TRBV28
CDR3 protein: CASSPSDRGQQYF

V gene: TRBV5-6
CDR3 protein: CASSWGPEQYF

V gene: TRBV28
CDR3 protein: CASSSRTGGDSGANVLTF

V gene: TRBV30
CDR3 protein: CAWSLTSGGNIQYF

V gene: TRBV6-5
CDR3 protein: CASSFAGGLAETQYF

V gene: TRBV16
CDR3 protein: CASSRGATEAFF

V gene: TRBV6-6
CDR3 protein: CASSYQDTDTQYF

V gene: TRBV18
CDR3 protein: CASSPLAQVFLSSGANVLTF

V gene: TRBV14
CDR3 protein: CASSQERQTQYF

V gene: TRBV27
CDR3 protein: CASSLFRGGAYNEQFF

V gene: TRBV2
CDR3 protein: CASSFSGYEQYF

V gene: TRBV5-1
CDR3 protein: CASSLDAGSDYEQYF

V gene: TRBV6-5
CDR3 protein: CASSYTGVGHGETQYF

V gene: TRBV28
CDR3 protein: CASSASGTALNSPLHF

V gene: TRBV5-6
CDR3 protein: CASSSQGEGETQYF

V gene: TRBV20-1
CDR3 protein: CSAAPLGGVTYEQYF

V gene: TRBV29-1
CDR3 protein: CSVQTGYTDTQYF

V gene: TRBV5-1
CDR3 protein: CASSPSPGGAPDTQYF

V gene: TRBV5-4
CDR3 protein: CASNPGSGGPNTQYF

V gene: TRBV15
CDR3 protein: CATSTQRATGIATTEAFF

V gene: TRBV6-2/TRBV6-3
CDR3 protein: CASSPQPGLADLNTGELFF

V gene: TRBV28
CDR3 protein: CASSFLRTHNQPQHF